This T cell receptor beta chain was obtained from a study of regulatory T cells in long-lasting Graves disease. Libraries of TCR beta came from iRepertoire HTBI primers plus Arm-PCR of CDR3 regions. MiXCR, applied by TCRdb to the multiplex PCR reads, yields one record per CDR3 protein. Of some 420,000 distinct CDR3 sequences detected, about 20% appear once; the ten largest clones hold around 12%. Stated time point: persistent/refractory GD, antithyroid drugs over 5 years with positive TRAb. PBMC-derived RNA was used for the TCR library. As collected, the peripheral blood samples measured about 9.2 milliliters each and went into EDTA tubes. This clonotype occurred a few times. What it recognizes is unknown. Study-wide results and limits: New patients shared over 900 public clonotypes, and persistent patients shared more, with 2,500 to 3,000. The TCR repertoire of persistent Graves' patients was less diverse than that of newly diagnosed ones. Among samples with persistent disease, TRBV28, TRBJ1-2 and TRBJ2-5 were favored.

CDR3 size: 13 residues. The germline gives CDR1 GTSNPN, CDR2 SVGIG (reference sequence). V was shortened by 7 bases and J by 0 bases, with 10 bases between the two germline ends. J is TRBJ1-5 and V is TRBV30; D call uncertain. Sequencing used peripheral blood mononuclear cells (PBMCs), obtained when the disease was refractory, from a patient treated with antithyroid drugs. The TCR originated in a female donor with Graves disease. CDR3 DNA sequence: TGTGCCTCGCAAGGTAGTAGCAATCAGCCCCAGCATTTT. It is translated as CASQGSSNQPQHF.